The next 3 T cell receptor beta chains were all read from a single sample in a study of blood T cell repertoires in COVID-19. Method: immunoSEQ multiplex PCR; TCRdb's copy keeps in-frame clones and lacks some. This table has 55,000 to 70,000 clones, 70% to 90% appearing once. What was sequenced was peripheral blood. These TCRs come from a woman aged 45-65 years with COVID-19, enrolled during active disease.

The rearrangement links TRBV9 to TRBJ1-2; tentatively, D is TRBD1 (5 bases). The length of the CDR3 is 15 residues. The V and J ends lost 0 bases and 2 bases respectively, with 11 bases between them. Germline V gene sequence: CDR1 SGDLS, CDR2 YYNGEE. CDR3: CASSVGNAGNYGYTF. The DNA for the CDR3 is TGTGCCAGCAGCGTAGGAAACGCAGGGAACTATGGCTACACCTTC.

For this clone: At one end, the junction sequence differs from germline, possibly due to a read error. The rearrangement links TRBV6-5 to TRBJ1-5, with D unresolved. CDR3 length: 11 residues. CDR1 and CDR2 from the germline V gene are MNHEY and SVGAGI. The CDR3 DNA reads TGTGCCAGCAGTAGCAACCAGCCCCAGCATTTT. Amino acids: CASSSNQPQHF.

V and J are TRBV11-3 and TRBJ2-2; D unresolved. CDR3 size: 12 residues. Germline loops: CDR1 SGHNT, CDR2 YENEEA. Trimming stripped 8 bases from V and 3 bases from J, with 7 bases between. CDR3 coding DNA: TGTGCCAGCTGCCGGGACACCGGGGAGCTGTTTTTT. Its protein product is CASCRDTGELFF.